The clone carrying this T cell receptor (beta chain) came up a few times. The target antigen is unknown. The CDR3 is 14 amino acids. The germline V gene encodes CDR1 MNHNS and CDR2 SASEGT. V was trimmed by 1 base and J by 5 bases, leaving 11 bases between them. This sample is part of a study of cytomegalovirus exposure and HLA in healthy donors. Study-level results: Specificity of a few CMV-associated chains for CMV antigens was verified in vitro.

Assay used: immunoSEQ multiplex PCR; TCRdb lists only in-frame clones, some missing. Of approximately 150,000 clones in the sample, approximately 86% are singletons; the top ten hold 2% to 2.5%. The source material was PBMCs. The clonotype comes from a man aged 30 to 39 in good health and CMV-seropositive. The chain links TRBV6-1 to TRBJ1-2; possible D gene TRBD1, 5 bases. The CDR3 sequence is CASSEGGTAYGYTF. The CDR3 region has the DNA TGTGCCAGCAGTGAAGGAGGGACTGCTTATGGCTACACCTTC.